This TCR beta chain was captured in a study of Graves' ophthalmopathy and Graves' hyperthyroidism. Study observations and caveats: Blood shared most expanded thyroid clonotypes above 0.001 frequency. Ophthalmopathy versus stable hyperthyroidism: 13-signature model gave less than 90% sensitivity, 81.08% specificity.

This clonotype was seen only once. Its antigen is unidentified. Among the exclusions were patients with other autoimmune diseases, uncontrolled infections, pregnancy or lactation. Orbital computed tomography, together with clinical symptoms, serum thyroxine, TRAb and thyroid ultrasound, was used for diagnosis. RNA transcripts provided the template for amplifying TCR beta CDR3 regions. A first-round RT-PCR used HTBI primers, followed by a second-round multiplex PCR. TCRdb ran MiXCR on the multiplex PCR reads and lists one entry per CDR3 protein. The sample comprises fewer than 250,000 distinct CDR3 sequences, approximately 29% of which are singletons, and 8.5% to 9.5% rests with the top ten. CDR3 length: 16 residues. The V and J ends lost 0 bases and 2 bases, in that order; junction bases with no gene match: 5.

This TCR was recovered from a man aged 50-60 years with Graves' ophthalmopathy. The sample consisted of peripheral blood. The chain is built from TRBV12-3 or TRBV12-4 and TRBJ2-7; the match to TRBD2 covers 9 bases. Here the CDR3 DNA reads TGTGCCAGCAGTTTAGCCGCTAGCGGGAAGACCTACGAGCAGTACTTC. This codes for CASSLAASGKTYEQYF.